This passage covers 6 T cell receptor beta chains from one sample sequenced in a study of blood T cell repertoires in COVID-19. The table came from immunoSEQ multiplex PCR; TCRdb's copy has only in-frame clones and leaves some out. The repertoire holds around 75,000 clones, with approximately 84% as singletons. Sequencing used peripheral blood. The receptors derive from a man between 50 and 59 years old with COVID-19, enrolled during active disease.

The rearrangement links TRBV6-2 or TRBV6-3 to TRBJ2-7, with 7 positions matching TRBD1. This CDR3 has 13 amino acids. Germline trimming cut 2 bases from V and 5 bases from J; bases unmatched to any gene: 3. The V gene's germline CDR1 is MNHEY and CDR2 SVGEGT. The chain's CDR3 is CASSYTDRDEQYF. Here the CDR3 DNA reads TGTGCCAGCAGTTACACCGACAGGGACGAGCAGTACTTC.

In its sample, this clone was seen once. The rearrangement links TRBV28 to TRBJ1-5; the D gene is possibly TRBD1 (5 bases). This CDR3 has 14 residues. CDR1 and CDR2 from the germline V gene are MDHEN and SYDVKM. V shed 8 bases and J shed 4 bases, with 15 bases lying between them. The DNA for the CDR3 is TGTGCCAGCCGCCTCCCCGGGGGAAATCAGCCCCAGCATTTT. Residues: CASRLPGGNQPQHF.

In this sample, this clone turned up once. The V and J genes are TRBV3-1 (or the pseudogene TRBV3-2) and TRBJ1-5; D remains ambiguous. Germline V gene lookup returns CDR1 LGHDT and CDR2 YNNKEL (reference sequence). V lost 0 bases, J lost 3 bases, and 9 bases lay in between. The CDR3 is made up of 15 amino acids. The CDR3 loop is CASSQDPSPNQPQHF. CDR3 coding DNA: TGTGCCAGCAGCCAAGACCCAAGCCCCAATCAGCCCCAGCATTTT.

The chain is built from TRBV4-1 and TRBJ2-3; the match to TRBD2 covers 10 bases. CDR3 length: 17 residues. Germline CDR1 is MGHRA and CDR2 is YSYEKL. V trimming: 0 bases; J trimming: 6 bases; junction bases outside the gene matches: 9. CDR3 coding DNA: TGCGCCAGCAGCCAAGATAGTCCGGGACTAGCGTTGGATACGCAGTATTTT. It specifies CASSQDSPGLALDTQYF.

The chain employs TRBV2 and TRBJ1-5; D not resolved. Trimming took 6 bases from V and 3 from J, leaving 9 bases between them. The CDR3 spans 13 residues. The germline V gene encodes CDR1 SNHLY and CDR2 FYNNEI. In DNA, the CDR3 is TGTGCCAGCAGGTACACCAACAATCAGCCCCAGCATTTT. Protein sequence: CASRYTNNQPQHF.

This chain links TRBV14 with TRBJ1-3; weak D call: TRBD1 (6 bases). Trimming took 4 bases from V and 6 from J, leaving 13 bases between them. The CDR3 covers 14 residues. Germline loops: CDR1 SGHDN, CDR2 FVKESK. In nucleotides, the CDR3 is TGTGCCAGCAGCCCCCAGGGGATCCTAAACACCATATATTTT. It is translated as CASSPQGILNTIYF.